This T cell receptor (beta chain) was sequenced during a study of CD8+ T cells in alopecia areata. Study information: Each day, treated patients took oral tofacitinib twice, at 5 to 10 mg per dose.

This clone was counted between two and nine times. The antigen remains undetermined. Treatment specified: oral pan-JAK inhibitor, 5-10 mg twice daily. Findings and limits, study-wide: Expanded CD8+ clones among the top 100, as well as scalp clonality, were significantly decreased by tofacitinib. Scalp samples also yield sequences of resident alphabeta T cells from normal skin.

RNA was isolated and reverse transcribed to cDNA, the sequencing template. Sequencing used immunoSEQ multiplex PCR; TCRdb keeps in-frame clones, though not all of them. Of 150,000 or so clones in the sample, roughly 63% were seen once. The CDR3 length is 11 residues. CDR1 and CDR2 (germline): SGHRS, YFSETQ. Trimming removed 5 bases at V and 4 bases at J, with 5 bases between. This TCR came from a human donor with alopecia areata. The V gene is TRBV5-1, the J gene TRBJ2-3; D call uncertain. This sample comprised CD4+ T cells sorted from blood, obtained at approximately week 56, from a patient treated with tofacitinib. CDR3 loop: CASSVSDTQYF. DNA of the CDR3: TGCGCCAGCAGTGTGTCAGATACGCAGTATTTT.